The clone carrying this T cell receptor beta chain was counted once. These data belong to a study of CD8 T cells in Susac syndrome. The trim removed 0 bases at V and 5 bases at J, leaving 8 bases unmatched. Germline CDR1 GTSNPN, CDR2 SVGIG (reference sequence). CDR3 length equals 15 residues. The study sequenced TCR beta in blood CD8+ and CD4+ T cells. The TEMRA cells underwent FACS enrichment, while the CD8+ and CD4+ T cells underwent negative isolation. Reverse transcription of 0.5 to 1 ug RNA was performed with random hexamers. Across 54 Vbeta and 13 Jbeta, TCR beta CDR3 was amplified with immunoSEQ multiplex PCR. Each CDR3 protein gets one entry after TCRdb re-called the immunoSEQ multiplex PCR reads with MiXCR. The sample contains around 130,000 distinct CDR3 sequences, 80% to 85% of which appear only once.

Sequenced sample: CD8+ T cells from PBMCs. This clonotype was sampled from a human donor with multiple sclerosis. The chain carries TRBV30 and TRBJ1-1, with 8 nucleotides matching TRBD1. The CDR3 DNA sequence: TGTGCCTGGAGTGTACTGAGACAGGGGACGACTGAAGCTTTCTTT. Its translation: CAWSVLRQGTTEAFF.